This T cell receptor (beta chain) was obtained from a study of T cell responses to AZD1222 COVID-19 vaccine. The overall study: Doses given second, at about 4 or about 12 weeks, were pooled. Findings and limits, study-wide: At 160-218 and 743-854, vaccine-associated CD4 TCRs were dominant, and they spanned spike. After two AZD1222 doses, spike-specific TCR breadth and depth rose versus day 0. Donors were chiefly white British, with a greater number of females, and clonal diversity was perhaps underestimated.

With regard to this clone: Antigen: not known.

Generated by immunoSEQ multiplex PCR, the TCRdb table keeps only in-frame clones and is missing some. There are approximately 110,000 clones in the sample; around 95% occur only once, and 2.2% lies in the top ten. Germline CDR1 is MDHEN and CDR2 is SYDVKM. Trimming took off 7 bases at V and 3 bases at J, with 13 bases between the two ends. The CDR3 has 14 amino acids. The specimen was peripheral blood, collected on day 0 of AZD1222 vaccination. The chain employs TRBV28 and TRBJ1-5, with a weak D call TRBD1 (6 bases). This TCR came from an adult in good health. CDR3 DNA sequence: TGTGCCAGCAATTCTAGACAGGACAATCAGCCCCAGCATTTT. It yields the protein CASNSRQDNQPQHF.